This TCR beta chain originates from a study of T cell responses to AZD1222 COVID-19 vaccine. The study's findings and limits: The CD4 TCRs associated with vaccination extended across spike and predominated at 160-218 and 743-854. AZD1222 recipients seropositive at baseline numbered only six. The donor group comprised mostly white British people and more females; the analysis possibly underestimated clonal diversity.

The CDR3 length is 15 residues. V was pared by 4 bases and J by 4 bases, with 15 bases between. Germline values: CDR1 SGHDT, CDR2 YYEEEE. Measured with immunoSEQ multiplex PCR; TCRdb has only the in-frame clones, and not every one. The data contain some 93,000 clones, over 75% of them singletons. Comment on this clone: Antigen unknown.

The specimen comprised peripheral blood, sampled 28 days after the second AZD1222 dose. The source of this sequence is an adult who received the AZD1222 COVID-19 vaccine. This chain uses TRBV5-6 with TRBJ2-1, with TRBD2 as a possible D gene (6 bases). In DNA form, the CDR3 reads TGTGCCAGCAGCCCTCCCGGGGGTCCGTACAATGAGCAGTTCTTC. Translation: CASSPPGGPYNEQFF. Variable domain in full (rest from reference TRBV5-6 and TRBJ2-1): DAGVTQSPTHLIKTRGQQVTLRCSPKSGHDTVSWYQQALGQGPQFIFQYYEEEERQRGNFPDRFSGHQFPNYSSELNVNALLLGDSALYLCASSPPGGPYNEQFFGPGTRLTVL.